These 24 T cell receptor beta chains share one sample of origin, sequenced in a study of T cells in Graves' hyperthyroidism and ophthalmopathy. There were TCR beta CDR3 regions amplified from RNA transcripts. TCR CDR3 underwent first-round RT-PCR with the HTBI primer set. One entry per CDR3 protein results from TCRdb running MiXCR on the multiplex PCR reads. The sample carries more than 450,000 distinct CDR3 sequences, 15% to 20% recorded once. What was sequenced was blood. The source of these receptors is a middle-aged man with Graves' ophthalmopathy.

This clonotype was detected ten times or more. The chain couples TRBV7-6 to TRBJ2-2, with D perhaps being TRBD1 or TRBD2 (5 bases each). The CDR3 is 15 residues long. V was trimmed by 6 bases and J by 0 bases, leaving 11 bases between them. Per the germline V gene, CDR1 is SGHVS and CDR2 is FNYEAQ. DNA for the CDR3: TGTGCCAGCAGGTCCGGGACCTCGAACACCGGGGAGCTGTTTTTT. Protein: CASRSGTSNTGELFF.

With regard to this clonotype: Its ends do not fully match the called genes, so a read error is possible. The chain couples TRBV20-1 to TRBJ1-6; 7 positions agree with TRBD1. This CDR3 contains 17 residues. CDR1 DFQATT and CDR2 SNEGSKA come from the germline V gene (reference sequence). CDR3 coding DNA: TGCAGTGCTAGCCCTATTGACAGGGATCCGGGGAATTCACCCCTCCGCTTT. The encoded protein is CSASPIDRDPGNSPLRF.

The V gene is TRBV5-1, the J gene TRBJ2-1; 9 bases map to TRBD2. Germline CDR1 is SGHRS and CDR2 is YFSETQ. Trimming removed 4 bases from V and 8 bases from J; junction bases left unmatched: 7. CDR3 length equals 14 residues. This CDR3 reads CASSTHGTSYEQFF. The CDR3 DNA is TGCGCCAGCAGCACCCACGGGACTAGCTATGAGCAGTTCTTC. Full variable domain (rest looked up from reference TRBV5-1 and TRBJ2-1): KAGVTQTPRYLIKTRGQQVTLSCSPISGHRSVSWYQQTPGQGLQFLFEYFSETQRNKGNFPGRFSGRQFSNSRSEMNVSTLELGDSALYLCASSTHGTSYEQFFGPGTRLTVL.

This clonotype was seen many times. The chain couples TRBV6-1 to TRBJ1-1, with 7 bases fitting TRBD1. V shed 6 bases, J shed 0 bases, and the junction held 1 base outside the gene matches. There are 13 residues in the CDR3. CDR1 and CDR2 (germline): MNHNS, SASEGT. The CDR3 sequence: CASRDRVNTEAFF. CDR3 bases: TGTGCCAGCAGAGACAGGGTGAACACTGAAGCTTTCTTT.

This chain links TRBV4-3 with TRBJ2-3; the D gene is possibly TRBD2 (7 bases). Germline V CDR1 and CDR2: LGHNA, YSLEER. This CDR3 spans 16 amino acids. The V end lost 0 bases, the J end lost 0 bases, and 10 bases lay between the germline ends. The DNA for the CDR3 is TGCGCCAGCAGCCAAGATGGGGGGGCGAGCACAGATACGCAGTATTTT. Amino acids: CASSQDGGASTDTQYF.

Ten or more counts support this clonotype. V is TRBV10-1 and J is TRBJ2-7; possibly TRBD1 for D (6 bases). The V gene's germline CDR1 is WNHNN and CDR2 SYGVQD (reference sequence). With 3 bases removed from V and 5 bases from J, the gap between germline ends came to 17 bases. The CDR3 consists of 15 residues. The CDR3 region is CASSDSGTKDHEQYF. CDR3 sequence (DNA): TGCGCCAGCAGTGATTCCGGGACAAAAGATCACGAGCAGTACTTC.

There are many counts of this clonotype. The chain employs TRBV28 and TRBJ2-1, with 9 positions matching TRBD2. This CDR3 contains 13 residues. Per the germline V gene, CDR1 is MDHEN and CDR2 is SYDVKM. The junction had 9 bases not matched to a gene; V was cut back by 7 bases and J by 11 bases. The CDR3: CASIGTSPEQQFF. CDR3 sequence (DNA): TGTGCCAGCATTGGGACTAGCCCAGAACAGCAGTTCTTC.

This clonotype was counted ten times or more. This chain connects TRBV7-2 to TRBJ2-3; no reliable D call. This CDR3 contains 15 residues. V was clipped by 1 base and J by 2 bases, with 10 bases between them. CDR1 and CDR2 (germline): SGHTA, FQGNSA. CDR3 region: CASSLVGVNTDTQYF. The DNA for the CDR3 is TGTGCCAGCAGCTTAGTCGGAGTAAACACAGATACGCAGTATTTT.

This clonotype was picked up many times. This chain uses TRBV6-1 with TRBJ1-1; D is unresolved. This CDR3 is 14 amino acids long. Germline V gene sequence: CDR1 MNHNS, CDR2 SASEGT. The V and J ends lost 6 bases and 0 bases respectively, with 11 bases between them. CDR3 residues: CASSKIQVNTEAFF. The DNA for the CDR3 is TGTGCCAGCAGCAAGATACAAGTGAACACTGAAGCTTTCTTT.

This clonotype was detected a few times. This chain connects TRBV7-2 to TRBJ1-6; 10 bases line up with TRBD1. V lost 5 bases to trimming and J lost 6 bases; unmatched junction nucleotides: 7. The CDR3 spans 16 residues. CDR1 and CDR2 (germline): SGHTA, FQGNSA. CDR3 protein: CASSPQGQGLNSPLHF. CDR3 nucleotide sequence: TGTGCCAGCAGCCCGCAGGGACAGGGGCTTAATTCACCCCTCCACTTT.

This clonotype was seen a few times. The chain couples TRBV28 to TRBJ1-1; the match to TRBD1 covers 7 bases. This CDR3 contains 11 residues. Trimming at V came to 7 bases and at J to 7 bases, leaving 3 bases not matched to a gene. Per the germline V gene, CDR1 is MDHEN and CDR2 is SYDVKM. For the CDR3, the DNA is TGTGCCAGCAACACAGGGGATGAAGCTTTCTTT. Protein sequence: CASNTGDEAFF. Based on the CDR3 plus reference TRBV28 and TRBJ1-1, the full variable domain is DVKVTQSSRYLVKRTGEKVFLECVQDMDHENMFWYRQDPGLGLRLIYFSYDVKMKEKGDIPEGYSVSREKKERFSLILESASTNQTSMYLCASNTGDEAFFGQGTRLTVV.

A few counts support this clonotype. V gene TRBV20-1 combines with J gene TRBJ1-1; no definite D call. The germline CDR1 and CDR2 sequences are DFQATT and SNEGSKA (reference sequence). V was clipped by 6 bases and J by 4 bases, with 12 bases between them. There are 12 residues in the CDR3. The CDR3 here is CSAKSPVTEAFF. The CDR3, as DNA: TGCAGTGCCAAGAGCCCGGTCACTGAAGCTTTCTTT.

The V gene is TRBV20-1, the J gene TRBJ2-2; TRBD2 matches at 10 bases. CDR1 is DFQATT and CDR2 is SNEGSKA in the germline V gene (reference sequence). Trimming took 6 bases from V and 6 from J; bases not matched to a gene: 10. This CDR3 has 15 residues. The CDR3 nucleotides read TGCAGTGCCGGAAGTCTAGCGGGGGCCTCCGGGGAGCTGTTTTTT. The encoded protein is CSAGSLAGASGELFF.

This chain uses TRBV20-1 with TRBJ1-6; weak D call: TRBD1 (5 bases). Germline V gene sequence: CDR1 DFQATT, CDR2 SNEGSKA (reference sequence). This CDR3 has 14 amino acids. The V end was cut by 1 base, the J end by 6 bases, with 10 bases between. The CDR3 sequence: CSARGGGTNSPLHF. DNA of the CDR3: TGCAGTGCTAGAGGCGGCGGGACTAATTCACCCCTCCACTTT.

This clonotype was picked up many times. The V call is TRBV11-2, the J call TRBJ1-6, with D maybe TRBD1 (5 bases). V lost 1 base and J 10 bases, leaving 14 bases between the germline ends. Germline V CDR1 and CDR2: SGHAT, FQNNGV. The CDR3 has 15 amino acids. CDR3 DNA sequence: TGTGCCAGCAGCTTAGCATTGGGGGGGGTGTCACCCCTCCACTTT. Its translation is CASSLALGGVSPLHF.

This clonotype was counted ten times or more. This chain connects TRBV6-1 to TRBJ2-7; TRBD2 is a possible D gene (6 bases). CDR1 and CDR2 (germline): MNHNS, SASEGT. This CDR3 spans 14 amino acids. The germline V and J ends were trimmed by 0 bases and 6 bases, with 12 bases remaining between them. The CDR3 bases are TGTGCCAGCAGTGAAGCGTGGAGGGGCCCCGAGCAGTACTTC. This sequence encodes CASSEAWRGPEQYF.

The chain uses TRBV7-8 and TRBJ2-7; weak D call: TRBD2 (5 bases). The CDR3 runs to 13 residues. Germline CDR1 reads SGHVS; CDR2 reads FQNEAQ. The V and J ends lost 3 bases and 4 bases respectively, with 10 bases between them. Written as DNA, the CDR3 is TGTGCCAGCAGCTTCTTCGGGGTGTACGAGCAGTACTTC. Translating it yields CASSFFGVYEQYF.

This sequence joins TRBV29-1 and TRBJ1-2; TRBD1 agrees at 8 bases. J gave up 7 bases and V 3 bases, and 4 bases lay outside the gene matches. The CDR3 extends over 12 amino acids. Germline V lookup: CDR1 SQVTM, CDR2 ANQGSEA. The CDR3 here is CSVEQGASGYTF. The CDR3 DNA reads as TGCAGCGTTGAGCAGGGGGCCTCTGGCTACACCTTC. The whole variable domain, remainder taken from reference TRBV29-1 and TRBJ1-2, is SAVISQKPSRDICQRGTSLTIQCQVDSQVTMMFWYRQQPGQSLTLIATANQGSEATYESGFVIDKFPISRPNLTFSTLTVSNMSPEDSSIYLCSVEQGASGYTFGSGTRLTVV.

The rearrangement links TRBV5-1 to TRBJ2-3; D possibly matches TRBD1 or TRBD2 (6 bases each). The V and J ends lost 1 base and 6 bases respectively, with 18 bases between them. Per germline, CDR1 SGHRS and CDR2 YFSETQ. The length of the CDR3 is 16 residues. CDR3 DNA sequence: TGCGCCAGCAGCTTGTATTTGGGGGGCGGGGAGGATACGCAGTATTTT. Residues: CASSLYLGGGEDTQYF.

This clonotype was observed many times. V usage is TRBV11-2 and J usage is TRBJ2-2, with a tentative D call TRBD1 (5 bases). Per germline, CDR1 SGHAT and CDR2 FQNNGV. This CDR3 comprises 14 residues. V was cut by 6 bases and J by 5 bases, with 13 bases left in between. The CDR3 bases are TGTGCCAGCAGACGGACATTCGAGACCGGGGAGCTGTTTTTT. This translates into CASRRTFETGELFF.

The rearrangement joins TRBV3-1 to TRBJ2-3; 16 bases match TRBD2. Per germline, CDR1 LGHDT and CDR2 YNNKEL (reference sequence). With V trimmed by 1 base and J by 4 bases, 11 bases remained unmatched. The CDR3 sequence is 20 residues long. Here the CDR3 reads CASSQGSGTSGGAVADTQYF. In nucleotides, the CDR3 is TGTGCCAGCAGCCAAGGATCCGGGACTAGCGGGGGGGCAGTAGCAGATACGCAGTATTTT.

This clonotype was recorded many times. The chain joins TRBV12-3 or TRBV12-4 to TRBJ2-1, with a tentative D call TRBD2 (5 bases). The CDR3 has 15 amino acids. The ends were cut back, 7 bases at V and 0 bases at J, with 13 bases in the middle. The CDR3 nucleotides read TGTGCCAGCACCTTGGACTCAAGCTCCTACAATGAGCAGTTCTTC. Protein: CASTLDSSSYNEQFF.

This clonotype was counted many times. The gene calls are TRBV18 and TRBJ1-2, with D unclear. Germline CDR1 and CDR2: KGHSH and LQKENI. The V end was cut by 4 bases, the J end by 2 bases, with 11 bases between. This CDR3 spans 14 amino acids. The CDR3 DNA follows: TGTGCCAGCTCACTGACACGATCCAACTATGGCTACACCTTC. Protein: CASSLTRSNYGYTF.

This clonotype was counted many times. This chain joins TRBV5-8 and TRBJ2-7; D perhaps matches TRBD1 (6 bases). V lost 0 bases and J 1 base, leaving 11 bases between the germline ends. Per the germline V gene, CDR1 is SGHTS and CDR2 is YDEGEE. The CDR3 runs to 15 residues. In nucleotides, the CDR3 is TGTGCCAGCAGCTTGGCAGGGGACGGTTCCTACGAGCAGTACTTC. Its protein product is CASSLAGDGSYEQYF.